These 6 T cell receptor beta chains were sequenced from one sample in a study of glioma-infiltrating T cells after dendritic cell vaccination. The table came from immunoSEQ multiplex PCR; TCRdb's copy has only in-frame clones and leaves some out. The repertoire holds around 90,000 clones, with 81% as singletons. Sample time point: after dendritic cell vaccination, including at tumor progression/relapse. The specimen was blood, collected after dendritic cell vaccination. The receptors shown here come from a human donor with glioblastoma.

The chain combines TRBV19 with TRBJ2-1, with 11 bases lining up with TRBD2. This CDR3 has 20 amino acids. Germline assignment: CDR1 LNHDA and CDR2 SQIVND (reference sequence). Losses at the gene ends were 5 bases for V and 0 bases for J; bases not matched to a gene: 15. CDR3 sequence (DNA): TGTGCCAGTAGTCCCACCCAGGCTAGCGGGGGGCCAAGCTCCTACAATGAGCAGTTCTTC. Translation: CASSPTQASGGPSSYNEQFF.

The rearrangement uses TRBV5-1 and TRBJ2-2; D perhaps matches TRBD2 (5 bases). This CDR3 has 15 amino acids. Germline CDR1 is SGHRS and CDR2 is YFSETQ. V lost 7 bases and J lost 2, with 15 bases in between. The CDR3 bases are TGCGCCAGCGGGATGGGCGGGTCCAACACCGGGGAGCTGTTTTTT. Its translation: CASGMGGSNTGELFF.

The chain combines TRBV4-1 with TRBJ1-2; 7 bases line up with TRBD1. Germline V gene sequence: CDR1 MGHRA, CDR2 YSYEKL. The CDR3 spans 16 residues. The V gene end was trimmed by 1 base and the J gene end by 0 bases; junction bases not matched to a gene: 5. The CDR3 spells CASSQATGESNYGYTF. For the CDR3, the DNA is TGCGCCAGCAGCCAAGCCACAGGGGAGTCTAACTATGGCTACACCTTC.

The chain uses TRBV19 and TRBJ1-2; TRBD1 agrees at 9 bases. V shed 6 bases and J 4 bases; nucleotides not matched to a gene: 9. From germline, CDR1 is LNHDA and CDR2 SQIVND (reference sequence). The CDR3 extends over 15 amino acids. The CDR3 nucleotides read TGTGCCAGTAGCCGACCCCCGGACAGGGGCTATGGCTACACCTTC. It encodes CASSRPPDRGYGYTF.

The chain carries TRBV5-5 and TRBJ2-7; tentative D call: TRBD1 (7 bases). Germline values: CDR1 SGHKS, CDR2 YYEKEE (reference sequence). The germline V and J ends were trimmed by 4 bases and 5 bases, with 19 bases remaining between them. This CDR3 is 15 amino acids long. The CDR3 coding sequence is TGTGCCAGCAGCCCCAGGGGGGCCACTTTGGACGAGCAGTACTTC. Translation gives CASSPRGATLDEQYF.

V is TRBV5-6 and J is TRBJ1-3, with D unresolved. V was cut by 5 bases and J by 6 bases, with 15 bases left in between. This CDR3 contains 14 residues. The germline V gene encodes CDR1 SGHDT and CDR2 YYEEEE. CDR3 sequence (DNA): TGTGCCAGCAGTCACCCGAGGGCGGAAAACACCATATATTTT. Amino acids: CASSHPRAENTIYF.